This T cell receptor beta chain was identified during a study of beta chain features in type 1 diabetes. For the study at large: Cell yields, age and gender were similar between patients and healthy donors.

V lost 5 bases and J 2 bases, leaving 13 bases between the germline ends. The CDR3 covers 14 residues. CDR1 is SGHAT and CDR2 is FQNNGV in the germline V gene. For this clone: The antigen is unknown.

Cells sorted by CD45RO/CCR7/CD25/CD127/CD95/CD27 comprised CD4+ naive, central memory, regulatory and stem cell-like memory cells. All of the isolated RNA was reverse transcribed, so expressed TCRB transcripts were sequenced. Sequenced by immunoSEQ multiplex PCR; TCRdb stores in-frame clones only, minus some. The sample has hundreds of thousands of clones, around an eighth seen once. Study results and caveats: PCR may have favored shorter templates equally in patients and controls. Type 1 diabetes patients showed a moderate but significant shortening of TCRB CDR3s in all four CD4+ subsets.

The sequenced sample was naive CD4+ T cells from blood. This clonotype originated in a man aged 18-30 years with type 1 diabetes. The chain carries TRBV11-2 and TRBJ2-7; D ambiguous. The CDR3 sequence: CASSNVGPTYEQYF. CDR3 bases: TGTGCCAGCAGCAACGTTGGGCCCACCTACGAGCAGTACTTC.